These 5 T cell receptor beta chains were all obtained from the same sample, sequenced in a study of OX40 agonist ivuxolimab in advanced cancers. Data came from immunoSEQ multiplex PCR; TCRdb stores just in-frame clones and leaves some out. The repertoire includes roughly 80,000 clones, about 93% of them detected once, and 14% sits in the top ten. The sequences come from CD4+ or CD8+ T cells sorted from blood, collected in a trial of the OX40 agonist ivuxolimab. The receptors were gathered from an adult with an advanced solid tumor such as melanoma, head and neck, liver or kidney cancer.

The V gene is TRBV5-5, the J gene TRBJ2-1; TRBD2 matches at 7 bases. V trimming: 1 base; J trimming: 6 bases; junction bases outside the gene matches: 7. Per the germline V gene, CDR1 is SGHKS and CDR2 is YYEKEE (reference sequence). The CDR3 is 15 amino acids. The CDR3 region is CASSLFLAEGNEQFF. Written as DNA, the CDR3 is TGTGCCAGCAGCTTGTTCCTAGCGGAGGGCAATGAGCAGTTCTTC.

The chain recombines TRBV27 with TRBJ1-5, with a possible D match to TRBD1 (5 bases). This CDR3 has 14 residues. V was shortened by 6 bases and J by 0 bases, with 9 bases between the two germline ends. CDR1 is MNHEY, CDR2 SMNVEV, per germline (reference sequence). CDR3 region: CASSLQGSNQPQHF. CDR3 coding DNA: TGTGCCAGCAGCCTGCAGGGTAGCAATCAGCCCCAGCATTTT.

This chain joins TRBV28 and TRBJ1-1, with a weak D call TRBD1 (6 bases). With 5 bases removed from V and 4 bases from J, the gap between germline ends came to 14 bases. The germline CDR1 and CDR2 sequences are MDHEN and SYDVKM. CDR3 length: 14 amino acids. CDR3 region: CASSVQGRATEAFF. The CDR3 coding sequence is TGTGCCAGCAGTGTCCAGGGGCGGGCCACTGAAGCTTTCTTT.

The chain links TRBV5-5 to TRBJ1-1; no clear D. The CDR3 has 12 amino acids. The ends were cut back, 3 bases at V and 8 bases at J, with 11 bases in the middle. CDR1 is SGHKS and CDR2 is YYEKEE in the germline V gene (reference sequence). The CDR3 nucleotides read TGTGCCAGCAGCTCGGGGAGCCCGGAAGCTTTCTTT. Residues: CASSSGSPEAFF.

The chain carries TRBV7-9 and TRBJ2-1; D perhaps matches TRBD2 (6 bases). Trimming removed 5 bases from V and 10 bases from J, with 12 bases in between. The CDR3 covers 12 residues. Germline assignment: CDR1 SEHNR and CDR2 FQNEAQ (reference sequence). CDR3 coding DNA: TGTGCCAGCAGCCCCGGGAGCGGGGAGCAGTTCTTC. It specifies CASSPGSGEQFF.